The 10 T cell receptor beta chains given below trace back to one sample, sequenced in a study of T cell repertoires in cytomegalovirus infection. TCRdb reanalysed the reads using MiXCR and keeps one entry per CDR3 protein. The data hold about 300,000 distinct CDR3 sequences, with 25% observed a single time. Material for sequencing was PBMCs. The receptors were gathered from a human donor in good health (CMV status not recorded). Some clones in this sample may be carry-over from other donors' samples.

This clonotype has only one observation. The CDR3 loop is CASSSPQGPETQYF. The CDR3 nucleotides read TGTGCCAGCAGCTCCCCGCAAGGGCCAGAGACCCAGTACTTC. The V gene is TRBV7-9, the J gene TRBJ2-5; D unclear. The germline V gene has CDR1 SEHNR and CDR2 FQNEAQ (reference sequence). Trimming removed 4 bases at V and 4 bases at J, with 13 bases between. CDR3 size: 14 residues.

The V gene is TRBV11-2, the J gene TRBJ2-5; 7 nucleotides agree with TRBD1. Germline assignment: CDR1 SGHAT and CDR2 FQNNGV. This CDR3 comprises 15 residues. Trimming cost V 8 bases and J 5 bases; bases outside gene matches: 14. The CDR3 DNA sequence: TGTGCCAGCCACCAGCCAGGGGGTCTAGGGGAGACCCAGTACTTC. Residues: CASHQPGGLGETQYF.

V gene TRBV7-3 combines with J gene TRBJ2-1; TRBD2 matches at 9 bases. CDR3 length: 14 residues. Germline CDR1 and CDR2: SGHTA and FQGTGA. V gave up 4 bases and J gave up 8 bases; unmatched junction bases: 6. Here the CDR3 reads CASSSGTSPHEQFF. DNA for the CDR3: TGTGCCAGCAGCTCCGGGACTAGCCCCCATGAGCAGTTCTTC.

This clonotype was counted between two and nine times. The gene calls are TRBV18 and TRBJ2-4, with 10 positions matching TRBD2. This CDR3 region has 17 residues. Germline V gene sequence: CDR1 KGHSH, CDR2 LQKENI. V trimming: 3 bases; J trimming: 4 bases; junction bases outside the gene matches: 9. The chain's CDR3 is CASSPPASGRSKNIQYF. CDR3 sequence (DNA): TGTGCCAGCTCACCTCCGGCTAGCGGGAGATCAAAAAACATTCAGTACTTC. The complete variable domain, with remaining parts taken from reference TRBV18 and TRBJ2-4, reads NAGVMQNPRHLVRRRGQEARLRCSPMKGHSHVYWYRQLPEEGLKFMVYLQKENIIDESGMPKERFSAEFPKEGPSILRIQQVVRGDSAAYFCASSPPASGRSKNIQYFGAGTRLSVL.

This clonotype was detected only a few times. J is TRBJ2-1 and V is TRBV20-1; 10 bases line up with TRBD2. Trimming took 5 bases from V and 3 from J; bases not matched to a gene: 7. Germline V lookup: CDR1 DFQATT, CDR2 SNEGSKA (reference sequence). CDR3 length: 15 amino acids. CDR3 sequence reads: CSAGPRTSGYNEQFF. CDR3 nucleotide sequence: TGCAGTGCTGGCCCCCGGACTAGCGGCTACAATGAGCAGTTCTTC.

This clonotype was picked up a small number of times. This chain links TRBV7-8 with TRBJ2-1, with 7 bases lining up with TRBD2. Trimming took 5 bases from V and 0 from J; bases not matched to a gene: 7. The CDR3 spans 16 residues. Germline V gene data show CDR1 as SGHVS and CDR2 as FQNEAQ. The CDR3 bases are TGTGCCAGCAGCCTTCAGCGGGGCAGCTCCTACAATGAGCAGTTCTTC. This gives the protein CASSLQRGSSYNEQFF.

The CDR3 protein is CASSVSSGTSGTHYEQYF. The CDR3 DNA reads TGCGCCAGCAGCGTCTCCTCCGGGACTAGCGGGACCCACTACGAGCAGTACTTC. The rearrangement joins TRBV5-1 to TRBJ2-7; 13 nucleotides match TRBD2. V shed 4 bases, J shed 3 bases, and the junction held 13 bases outside the gene matches. Germline V gene lookup returns CDR1 SGHRS and CDR2 YFSETQ. The CDR3 is 18 amino acids.

This chain uses TRBV20-1 with TRBJ1-6; D possibly corresponds to TRBD1 (6 bases). The CDR3 is 17 residues long. V gave up 0 bases and J gave up 10 bases, with 22 bases separating them. Germline V gene sequence: CDR1 DFQATT, CDR2 SNEGSKA (reference sequence). The CDR3 sequence is CSAREDRKAGGGSPLHF. CDR3 nucleotides: TGCAGTGCTAGAGAAGACAGGAAGGCCGGGGGAGGGTCACCCCTCCACTTT.

There are a few counts of this clonotype. J is TRBJ1-5 and V is TRBV19, with unresolved D. V shed 5 bases and J shed 3 bases, with 14 bases lying between them. Per germline, CDR1 LNHDA and CDR2 SQIVND (reference sequence). The CDR3 extends over 15 amino acids. The CDR3 here is CASSLLTRYNQPQHF. CDR3 DNA: TGTGCCAGTAGTCTACTGACCAGATACAATCAGCCCCAGCATTTT.

This clonotype was detected once. The V and J genes are TRBV19 and TRBJ2-5, with 13 bases matching TRBD2. Per the germline V gene, CDR1 is LNHDA and CDR2 is SQIVND (reference sequence). The CDR3 is 14 residues long. Trimming at V came to 4 bases and at J to 5 bases, leaving 1 base not matched to a gene. CDR3 sequence reads: CASSKGLAGETQYF. CDR3 nucleotides: TGTGCCAGTAGTAAGGGACTAGCGGGGGAGACCCAGTACTTC. The full variable domain, with the rest looked up from reference TRBV19 and TRBJ2-5, is DGGITQSPKYLFRKEGQNVTLSCEQNLNHDAMYWYRQDPGQGLRLIYYSQIVNDFQKGDIAEGYSVSREKKESFPLTVTSAQKNPTAFYLCASSKGLAGETQYFGPGTRLLVL.